The present T cell receptor beta chain was sequenced within a study of beta chain features in type 1 diabetes. Overall study findings and caveats: Sequencing of cDNA might inflate the share of cells that strongly express TCR.

Points on this clone: The antigen remains undetermined. Compared with germline, one end of the junction differs, possibly owing to a read error.

Expressed TCRB transcripts were sequenced because the isolated RNA had all been reverse transcribed beforehand. Regulatory, naive and central memory T cell samples averaged around 3.6 million reads. Repertoires were generated with immunoSEQ multiplex PCR, while TCRdb's copy carries only in-frame clones and drops some. This table has 500,000 to 700,000 clones, about 14% appearing once. The V gene's germline CDR1 is SEHNR and CDR2 FQNEAQ (reference sequence). CDR3 size: 14 residues. CD4+ naive, central memory, regulatory and stem cell-like memory cells were sorted via CD45RO/CCR7/CD25/CD127/CD95/CD27. The sequence came from a man aged 18 to 35 in good health. The rearrangement joins TRBV7-9 to TRBJ2-7; 11 bases fit TRBD2. The sample comprised naive CD4+ T cells from blood. The CDR3 reads CASSLAGGSYEQYF. The CDR3 DNA follows: TGTGCCAGCAGCCTAGCGGGGGGCTCCTACGAGCAGTACTTC.